These 18 T cell receptor beta chains were sequenced from one sample in a study of blood T cell repertoires in COVID-19. The method was immunoSEQ multiplex PCR; TCRdb's version includes in-frame clones alone and lacks a portion of them. Of a few hundred thousand clones in the sample, 75% to 90% are singletons; the top ten hold over 3%. Material for sequencing was PBMCs or T cells enriched from blood (not recorded which). These receptors all stem from a young woman in a cohort exposed to, infected with or recovered from COVID-19 (not recorded which).

The chain combines TRBV5-1 with TRBJ2-5; TRBD2 aligns across 7 bases. Losses at the gene ends were 0 bases for V and 2 bases for J; bases not matched to a gene: 16. The CDR3 runs 19 residues. The germline gives CDR1 SGHRS, CDR2 YFSETQ. The CDR3 bases are TGCGCCAGCAGCTTGGACAGCATCCCCGGGACTACTCTACAAGAGACCCAGTACTTC. This gives the protein CASSLDSIPGTTLQETQYF.

V usage is TRBV6-5 and J usage is TRBJ1-3; no definite D call. The CDR3 length is 15 residues. With 8 bases removed from V and 7 bases from J, the gap between germline ends came to 21 bases. From germline, CDR1 is MNHEY and CDR2 SVGAGI. The CDR3 nucleotides read TGTGCCAGCTGGGGTAGTGGGGTCGCGGGTAACACCATATATTTT. This translates into CASWGSGVAGNTIYF.

The chain joins TRBV18 to TRBJ2-7; a weak D match, TRBD2 (7 bases). The CDR3 is 15 amino acids. V gave up 2 bases and J gave up 2 bases, with 13 bases separating them. CDR1 and CDR2 from the germline V gene are KGHSH and LQKENI. The CDR3 loop is CASSPGAGATYEQYF. The CDR3 DNA sequence: TGTGCCAGCTCACCAGGGGCGGGGGCCACCTACGAGCAGTACTTC. The full variable domain, its missing parts supplied by reference TRBV18 and TRBJ2-7, is NAGVMQNPRHLVRRRGQEARLRCSPMKGHSHVYWYRQLPEEGLKFMVYLQKENIIDESGMPKERFSAEFPKEGPSILRIQQVVRGDSAAYFCASSPGAGATYEQYFGPGTRLTVT.

This clone was observed a single time. This chain joins TRBV19 and TRBJ1-1, with D possibly being TRBD1 (5 bases). The CDR3 sequence is 13 residues long. Germline loops: CDR1 LNHDA, CDR2 SQIVND (reference sequence). V was pared by 9 bases and J by 4 bases, with 15 bases between. The CDR3, as DNA: TGTGCCAGCACAGAAGGGGCCGGCACTGAAGCTTTCTTT. Protein product: CASTEGAGTEAFF. The complete variable domain, with remaining parts taken from reference TRBV19 and TRBJ1-1, reads DGGITQSPKYLFRKEGQNVTLSCEQNLNHDAMYWYRQDPGQGLRLIYYSQIVNDFQKGDIAEGYSVSREKKESFPLTVTSAQKNPTAFYLCASTEGAGTEAFFGQGTRLTVV.

The chain employs TRBV6-5 and TRBJ1-2; no firm D call. Germline CDR1 MNHEY, CDR2 SVGAGI. The CDR3 totals 14 residues. Trimming left V 5 bases short and J 4 bases short, with 14 bases between. CDR3 DNA sequence: TGTGCCAGCAGTAGCCTAGCGAATTTCTATGGCTACACCTTC. Translated, it gives CASSSLANFYGYTF.

This clone was recorded only once. This chain joins TRBV4-1 and TRBJ1-6; D not certain. CDR1 MGHRA and CDR2 YSYEKL come from the germline V gene. CDR3 length: 20 amino acids. V was shortened by 2 bases and J by 7 bases, with 27 bases between the two germline ends. CDR3 residues: CASSQKNPVPSSSANSPLHF. The CDR3, as DNA: TGCGCCAGCAGCCAAAAAAACCCGGTCCCTTCCTCGAGCGCGAATTCACCCCTCCACTTT.

V is TRBV15 and J is TRBJ2-5, with TRBD1 matching 7 bases. The CDR3 covers 16 residues. Germline CDR1 reads LNHNV; CDR2 reads YYDKDF (reference sequence). The CDR3 DNA reads TGTGCTATCGCCCAGGGGGTTTCGCGGTACCAAGAGACCCAGTACTTC. It specifies CAIAQGVSRYQETQYF. Complete variable domain (other parts from reference TRBV15 and TRBJ2-5): DAMVIQNPRYQVTQFGKPVTLSCSQTLNHNVMYWYQQKSSQAPKLLFHYYDKDFNNEADTPDNFQSRRPNTSFCFLDIRSPGLGDTAMYLCAIAQGVSRYQETQYFGPGTRLLVL.

V usage is TRBV5-5 and J usage is TRBJ1-3, with D unclear. Germline V gene lookup returns CDR1 SGHKS and CDR2 YYEKEE (reference sequence). Trimming cost V 1 base and J 0 bases, with 8 bases left between them. The CDR3 covers 15 residues. DNA of the CDR3: TGTGCCAGCAGCTTGAACCGAGACTCTGGAAACACCATATATTTT. Amino acids: CASSLNRDSGNTIYF.

The rearrangement uses TRBV5-1 and TRBJ1-4; no clear D gene. CDR3 size: 14 residues. Germline loops: CDR1 SGHRS, CDR2 YFSETQ. V was clipped by 4 bases and J by 0 bases, with 7 bases between them. This chain's CDR3 is CASSPVATNEKLFF. The CDR3 nucleotides are TGCGCCAGCAGCCCAGTTGCAACTAATGAAAAACTGTTTTTT.

The rearrangement joins TRBV7-8 to TRBJ2-7; a weak D match, TRBD1 (5 bases). The germline V gene encodes CDR1 SGHVS and CDR2 FQNEAQ. Deletions cut 1 base from V and 3 bases from J, with 10 bases between. This CDR3 is built from 14 residues. The CDR3 DNA reads TGTGCCAGCAGCTTAGTAGCAGGGAACTACGAGCAGTACTTC. Residues: CASSLVAGNYEQYF.

The chain combines TRBV20-1 with TRBJ1-1; TRBD1 aligns across 9 bases. The germline V gene has CDR1 DFQATT and CDR2 SNEGSKA (reference sequence). Trimming took 5 bases from V and 3 from J; bases not matched to a gene: 7. This CDR3 region has 14 residues. CDR3 in DNA: TGCAGTGCTGGTGGACAGGGGCCGTACACTGAAGCTTTCTTT. This encodes CSAGGQGPYTEAFF.

This clone was detected a few times. The genes are TRBV25-1 and TRBJ1-1; no definite D call. The V end was cut by 6 bases, the J end by 5 bases, with 13 bases between. CDR3 length: 13 amino acids. Per the germline V gene, CDR1 is MGHDK and CDR2 is SYGVNS. CDR3 amino acids: CASSPIGGTEAFF. The CDR3, as DNA: TGTGCCAGCAGCCCCATTGGCGGGACTGAAGCTTTCTTT.

V and J are TRBV3-1 (or the pseudogene TRBV3-2) and TRBJ2-3; 8 nucleotides align to TRBD2. This CDR3 comprises 15 residues. V lost 0 bases and J lost 6; bases outside the gene matches: 5. CDR1 and CDR2 (germline): LGHDT, YNNKEL (reference sequence). CDR3 loop: CASSQDQLAGDTQYF. Here the CDR3 DNA reads TGTGCCAGCAGCCAAGATCAGTTAGCGGGGGATACGCAGTATTTT.

The chain is built from TRBV5-1 and TRBJ2-5; the D is unclear. This CDR3 spans 13 amino acids. V lost 3 bases to trimming and J lost 2 bases, with 8 bases between them. Per the germline V gene, CDR1 is SGHRS and CDR2 is YFSETQ. Here the CDR3 DNA reads TGCGCCAGCAGCTCTGACTTACAAGAGACCCAGTACTTC. Protein: CASSSDLQETQYF.

The chain uses TRBV27 and TRBJ2-7; 12 bases are a match to TRBD1. Germline-derived CDR1 and CDR2 are MNHEY and SMNVEV (reference sequence). V gave up 4 bases and J gave up 3 bases; unmatched junction bases: 4. The CDR3 length is 15 residues. The DNA for the CDR3 is TGTGCCAGCAGTTCGGGACAGGGGGCCGACTACGAGCAGTACTTC. It translates to CASSSGQGADYEQYF.

The chain carries TRBV6-5 and TRBJ1-2; 7 bases agree with TRBD1. This CDR3 contains 13 residues. Germline V lookup: CDR1 MNHEY, CDR2 SVGAGI. With 7 bases clipped from V and 4 bases from J, the junction kept 6 bases outside the gene matches. This CDR3 reads CASNPGQRYGYTF. The DNA for the CDR3 is TGTGCCAGCAACCCGGGACAGCGCTATGGCTACACCTTC.

J is TRBJ1-2 and V is TRBV28, with a possible D match to TRBD1 (6 bases). The CDR3 has 13 amino acids. The germline CDR1 and CDR2 sequences are MDHEN and SYDVKM. V lost 1 base to trimming and J lost 6 bases, with 9 bases between them. CDR3 DNA sequence: TGTGCCAGCAGTTTATACAGGGACCATGGCTACACCTTC. Translation gives CASSLYRDHGYTF.

The chain recombines TRBV19 with TRBJ1-1, with D possibly TRBD1 on 5 matching bases. This CDR3 has 15 residues. Germline CDR1 is LNHDA and CDR2 is SQIVND (reference sequence). With 8 bases removed from V and 1 base from J, the gap between germline ends came to 17 bases. The DNA of the CDR3 is TGTGCCAGTCAGATTGTAGGGGCGGCGAACACTGAAGCTTTCTTT. Translation: CASQIVGAANTEAFF.